The clone carrying this T cell receptor (beta chain) has at least ten counts. Its target is not known. Trimming pared 7 bases from V and 3 bases from J, leaving 3 bases between. There are 11 residues in the CDR3. Unique molecular identifiers were built into the TCRbeta library. One entry per CDR3 protein, called by TCRdb with MiXCR from the PCR reads. The data contain around 200,000 distinct CDR3 sequences, approximately 10% of them seen just once; the ten biggest clones take up under 30%. These data originate in a study of T-cell reconstitution after alpha-beta-depleted transplantation in children. General study findings and limits: Where alpha-beta T cells came from about two months after transplant was reportedly several hundred expanded graft clones.

Here the sequenced sample was PBMCs, taken before TCRalphabeta/CD19-depleted stem cell transplant. The V call is TRBV12-3 or TRBV12-4, the J call TRBJ2-2; D remains ambiguous. This clonotype originated in a child under two years old with acute myeloid leukemia, due to receive a stem cell transplant. The CDR3 is CASMYTGELFF. The CDR3 DNA reads as TGTGCCAGCATGTACACCGGGGAGCTGTTTTTT.